This T cell receptor beta chain is drawn from a study of T cells in Graves' hyperthyroidism and ophthalmopathy (dated by TCRdb to the late 2010s). Describing the broader study: Peripheral blood was sampled at the time of initial diagnosis, prior to any treatment. To identify distinguishing TCR V-J signatures, a discovery cohort of about 100 patients was used, comprising under 45 with Graves' ophthalmopathy and approximately 58 with stable Graves' hyperthyroidism. An independent validation cohort of under 20 hyperthyroidism patients and 17 patients who later progressed to ophthalmopathy tested prospective prediction of ophthalmopathy. The roughly 91 discovery patients were randomly split 7:3 into training and test sets. In about 6 Graves' hyperthyroidism patients, the study also compared T-cell repertoires from thyroid tissue with T-cell repertoires from blood. Once sampling was done, hyperthyroidism patients were given methimazole at a starting dose of 30 mg daily, whereas ophthalmopathy patients were given high-dose intravenous methylprednisolone. According to the paper, TCR Vbeta CDR3 sequencing was carried out on 135 peripheral blood samples, which came from 40 to 45 ophthalmopathy, around 74 hyperthyroidism and about 17 progressor patients. The paper's findings and limits, for the study overall: In validation, the model predicted progression to ophthalmopathy with about 71% sensitivity and approximately 72% specificity, a median of 6.5 months before onset. A 13 V-J signature model separated ophthalmopathy from stable hyperthyroidism, with about 88% sensitivity and 81.08% specificity in cross-validation and 80%/75% in testing. No statistical method was used to fix the sample size in advance, and group allocation was not hidden from the investigators. Most expanded thyroid clonotypes (frequency above 0.001) were also found in blood, which suggests that blood repertoires may mirror thyroid immune responses.

Amplification of TCR beta CDR3 regions was carried out from RNA transcripts. The first round of RT-PCR for the TCR CDR3 was performed with the HTBI primer set and the Qiagen OneStep RT-PCR kit. A second multiplex PCR round built the libraries, followed by size selection and purification. The libraries were sequenced on an Illumina HiSeq2000 using paired-end 100 bp reads. The original methods were these. Raw data were processed with SOAPnuke, discarding reads with adapters, uncalled bases, mean Phred below 15, or no exact constant-primer or identifier match. High-quality paired reads were merged using COPE v1.2.5, and each unique nucleotide sequence was defined as a clonotype. MiTCR v1.1 was used to align clonotypes to the IMGT TRBV, TRBD and TRBJ reference segments. Analysis was restricted to V-J combinations with a frequency above 0.0001, which covered 99.2% of repertoires. The TCS score was defined as F50 (clonal expansion) divided by E x V (chaos), with BLOSUM62-based TCRdist calculated between CDR3 peptides within each V-J. Welch's t-statistics and random forest reduced roughly 500 V-J features to 10 to 15, which were used in a naive Bayes classifier (R e1071). Thyroid-blood repertoire similarity was quantified with the Morisita-Horn index. Using fastp at Q25 and MiXCR, TCRdb reprocessed the public reads and kept productive beta chains. Rows with one shared CDR3 protein collapse into an entry with the most common genes and DNA. For this entry, the V and J calls and clone size follow TCRdb and not the study's own pipeline. Present in this sample are around 800,000 distinct CDR3 sequences, roughly 37% of which were seen just once. Approximately 8.7% of the sample is taken by the ten largest.

Graves' hyperthyroidism was defined as stable when no progression to ophthalmopathy occurred over 18 months of follow-up. Hyperthyroidism patients were newly diagnosed, with disease duration under 2 months, and aged 18 to 65 years. Patients with uncontrolled infections, other autoimmune diseases, pregnancy or lactation were excluded. Diagnoses relied on clinical symptoms, serum thyroxine and TRAb, thyroid ultrasound and orbital computed tomography. PBMCs were separated from 8 to 10 ml of fresh peripheral blood using Ficoll-Paque density gradient centrifugation. Trizol reagent was used to extract total RNA, and RNA quality was then checked on an Agilent 2100 Bioanalyzer. A word on this clonotype: Its antigen target is currently unknown. Per-base qualities were not stored, and no clone one base away is much larger.

Trimming removed 2 bases from V and 5 bases from J, leaving 14 bases between the germline ends. The CDR3 covers 14 residues, taking in both the cysteine and the phenylalanine. Kept here is only the CDR3 DNA, which spans 42 bases and is read in frame from base 1. CDR1 and CDR2, per the germline V gene, are SGHRS and YFSETQ. The sequence derives from a man aged 18 to 35 with Graves' hyperthyroidism. The rearrangement combines TRBV5-1 with TRBJ2-7; the D gene cannot be resolved reliably. Sequenced material: blood. The CDR3 protein is CASSFYWGSDEQYF. At the DNA level, the sequence is TGCGCCAGCAGCTTTTATTGGGGATCGGACGAGCAGTACTTC.